A selection of T cell receptor beta chains follows, all from one sample in a study of regulatory T cells in long-lasting Graves disease. TCRdb re-called the multiplex PCR reads with MiXCR, one entry per CDR3 protein. The table has 600,000 to 800,000 distinct CDR3 sequences, about 32% seen once; the top ten hold about two fifths. The sequences come from peripheral blood mononuclear cells (PBMCs), collected when the disease was refractory, from a patient treated with antithyroid drugs. These receptors all stem from a female donor with Graves disease. Both conserved end residues are part of each CDR3. A D gene is named only where the DNA matches it firmly.

V gene	J gene	D gene	CDR3 length	CDR3 protein
TRBV20-1	TRBJ1-4	.	13	CSANGQSNEKLFF
TRBV3-1	TRBJ1-6	.	14	CASSPGTINSPLHF
TRBV5-1	TRBJ2-5	TRBD2	18	CASSRLAGGPLNQETQYF
TRBV7-9	TRBJ2-7	.	12	CASSLTLYEQYF
TRBV29-1	TRBJ1-1	TRBD1	11	CSVRDRAEAFF
TRBV6-2/TRBV6-3	TRBJ1-2	.	12	CASSYPTGGYTF
TRBV5-1	TRBJ2-7	TRBD2	15	CASSLSQREVGEQYF
TRBV7-3	TRBJ2-1	.	15	CASSLDLNSYNEQFF
TRBV30	TRBJ2-7	.	13	CAWSVQEGLEQYF
TRBV7-9	TRBJ2-2	.	16	CASSSPGTKNTGELFF
TRBV5-1	TRBJ1-5	.	13	CASSSIPDQPQHF
TRBV2	TRBJ1-3	TRBD1	15	CANTGTGPSGNTIYF
TRBV4-2	TRBJ1-1	TRBD1	15	CASSQELGQGSEAFF
TRBV19	TRBJ1-5	TRBD1	16	CASSIGRTGVNQPQHF
TRBV27	TRBJ1-4	.	14	CASSPFRLGEKLFF
TRBV5-1	TRBJ1-3	.	16	CASSLGGEWSGNTIYF
TRBV10-3	TRBJ1-2	.	15	CAISVPGPADYGYTF
TRBV11-2	TRBJ2-5	TRBD2	18	CASSLGIASGRWEETQYF
TRBV7-9	TRBJ2-2	.	14	CASSLARGPGELFF
TRBV30	TRBJ1-4	.	19	CAWRRAGPKTGITNEKLFF
TRBV10-3	TRBJ1-1	TRBD1	15	CAISEAGQKNTEAFF
TRBV7-2	TRBJ2-3	TRBD1	15	CASRKGALGTDTQYF
TRBV20-1	TRBJ2-3	.	13	CSANPGNTDTQYF
TRBV7-9	TRBJ1-1	.	17	CASSFSGSGWLVTEAFF
TRBV29-1	TRBJ1-1	TRBD1	14	CSAGMTGGNTEAFF
TRBV2	TRBJ1-2	.	12	CASRSAFYGYTF
TRBV18	TRBJ1-1	.	13	CASSAAVNTEAFF
TRBV3-1	TRBJ2-7	.	13	CASAPGRSYEQYF
TRBV29-1	TRBJ2-5	TRBD1	14	CSVEGQGIGETQYF
TRBV2	TRBJ1-1	.	15	CASSLREGVATEAFF